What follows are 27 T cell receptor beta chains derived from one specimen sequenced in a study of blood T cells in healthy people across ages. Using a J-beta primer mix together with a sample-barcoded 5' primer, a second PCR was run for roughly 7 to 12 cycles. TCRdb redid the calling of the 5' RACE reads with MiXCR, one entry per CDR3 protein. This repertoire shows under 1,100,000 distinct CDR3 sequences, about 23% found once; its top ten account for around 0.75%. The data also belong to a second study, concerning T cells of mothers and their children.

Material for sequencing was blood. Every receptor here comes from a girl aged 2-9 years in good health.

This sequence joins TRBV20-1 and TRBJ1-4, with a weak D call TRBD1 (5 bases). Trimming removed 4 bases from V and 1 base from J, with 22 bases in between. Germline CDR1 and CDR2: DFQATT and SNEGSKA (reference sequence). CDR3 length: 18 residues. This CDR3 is CSAIAERAGDGTNEKLFF. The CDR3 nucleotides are TGCAGTGCTATCGCGGAGAGAGCGGGGGACGGAACTAATGAAAAACTGTTTTTT.

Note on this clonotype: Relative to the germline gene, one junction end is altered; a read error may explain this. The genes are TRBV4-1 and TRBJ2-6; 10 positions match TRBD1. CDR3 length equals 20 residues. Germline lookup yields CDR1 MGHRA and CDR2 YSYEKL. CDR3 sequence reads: CASSQEGDRGHYSGTNVLTF. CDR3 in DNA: TGCGCCAGCAGCCAAGAGGGGGACAGGGGCCACTACTCTGGGACCAACGTCCTGACTTTC.

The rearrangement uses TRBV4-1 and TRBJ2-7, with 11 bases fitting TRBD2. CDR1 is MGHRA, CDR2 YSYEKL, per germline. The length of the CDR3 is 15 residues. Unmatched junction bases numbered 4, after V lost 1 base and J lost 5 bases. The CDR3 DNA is TGCGCCAGCAGCCAAGCTAGCGGGAGGCACCACGAGCAGTACTTC. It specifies CASSQASGRHHEQYF.

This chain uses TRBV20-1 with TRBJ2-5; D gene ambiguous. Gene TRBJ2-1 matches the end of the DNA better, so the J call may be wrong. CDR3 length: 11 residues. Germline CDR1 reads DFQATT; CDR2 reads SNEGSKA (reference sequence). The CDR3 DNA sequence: TGCAGTGCTAGTAGGGCTAATGAGCAGTTCTTC. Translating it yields CSASRANEQFF.

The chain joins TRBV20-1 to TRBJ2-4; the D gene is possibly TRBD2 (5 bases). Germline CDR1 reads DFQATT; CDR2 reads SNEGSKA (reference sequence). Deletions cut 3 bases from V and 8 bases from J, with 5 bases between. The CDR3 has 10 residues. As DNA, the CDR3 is TGCAGTGCTAGGAGGGACATTCAGTACTTC. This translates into CSARRDIQYF.

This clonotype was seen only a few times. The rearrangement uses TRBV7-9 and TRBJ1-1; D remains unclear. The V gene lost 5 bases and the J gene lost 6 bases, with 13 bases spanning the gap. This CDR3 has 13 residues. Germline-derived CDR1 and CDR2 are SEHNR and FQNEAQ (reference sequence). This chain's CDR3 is CASSPAGRAEAFF. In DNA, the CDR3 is TGTGCCAGCAGCCCGGCGGGTCGGGCTGAAGCTTTCTTT.

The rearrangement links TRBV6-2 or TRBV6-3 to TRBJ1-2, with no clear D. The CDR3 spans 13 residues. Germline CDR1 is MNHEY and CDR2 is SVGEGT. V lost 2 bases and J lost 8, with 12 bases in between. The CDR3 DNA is TGTGCCAGCAGTTACCCTGAGGACCGCGGCTACACCTTC. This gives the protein CASSYPEDRGYTF.

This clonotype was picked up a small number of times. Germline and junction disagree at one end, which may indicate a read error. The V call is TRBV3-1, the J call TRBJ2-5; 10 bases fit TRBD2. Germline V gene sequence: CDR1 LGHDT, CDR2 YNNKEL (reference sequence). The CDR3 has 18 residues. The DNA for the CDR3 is TGTGCCAGCAGCCAAGTTCCTAGCGGGGGAACGTACCAGGAGACCCAGTACTTC. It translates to CASSQVPSGGTYQETQYF.

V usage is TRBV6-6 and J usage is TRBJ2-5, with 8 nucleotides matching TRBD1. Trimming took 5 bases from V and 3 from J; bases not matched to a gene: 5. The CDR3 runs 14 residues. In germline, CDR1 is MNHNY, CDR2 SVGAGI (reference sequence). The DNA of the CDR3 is TGTGCCAGCAGTACCCAGGACAGGGAAGAGACCCAGTACTTC. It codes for CASSTQDREETQYF.

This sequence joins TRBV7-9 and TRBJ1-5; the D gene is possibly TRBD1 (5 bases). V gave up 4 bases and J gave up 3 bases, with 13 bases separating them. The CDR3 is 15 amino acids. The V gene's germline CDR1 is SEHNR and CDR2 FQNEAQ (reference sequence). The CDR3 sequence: CASSSSDSPNQPQHF. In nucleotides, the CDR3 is TGTGCCAGCAGCTCGTCAGACAGCCCCAATCAGCCCCAGCATTTT.

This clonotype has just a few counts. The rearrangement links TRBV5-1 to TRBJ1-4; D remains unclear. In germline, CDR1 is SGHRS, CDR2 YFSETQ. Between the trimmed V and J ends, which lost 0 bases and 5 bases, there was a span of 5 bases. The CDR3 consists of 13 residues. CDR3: CASSLDTNEKLFF. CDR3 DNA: TGCGCCAGCAGCTTGGACACAAATGAAAAACTGTTTTTT.

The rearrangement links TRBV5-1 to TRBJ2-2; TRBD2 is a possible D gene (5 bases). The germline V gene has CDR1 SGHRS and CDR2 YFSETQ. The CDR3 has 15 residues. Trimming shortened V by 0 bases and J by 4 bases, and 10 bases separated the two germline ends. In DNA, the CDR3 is TGCGCCAGCAGCTTGGTGCAGACTACCACCGGGGAGCTGTTTTTT. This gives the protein CASSLVQTTTGELFF.

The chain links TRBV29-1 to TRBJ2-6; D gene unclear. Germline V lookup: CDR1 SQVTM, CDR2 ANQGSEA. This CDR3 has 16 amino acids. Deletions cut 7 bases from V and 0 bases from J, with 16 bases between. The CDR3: CSALGRGNSGANVLTF. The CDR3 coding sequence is TGCAGCGCACTGGGTCGAGGAAACTCTGGGGCCAACGTCCTGACTTTC.

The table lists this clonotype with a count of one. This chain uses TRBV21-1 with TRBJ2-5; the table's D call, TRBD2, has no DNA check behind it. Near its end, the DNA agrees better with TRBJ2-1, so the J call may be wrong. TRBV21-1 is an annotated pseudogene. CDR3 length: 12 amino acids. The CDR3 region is CASSSRTSRQFF. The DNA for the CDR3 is TGTGCCAGCAGCTCTCGGACTAGTCGGCAGTTCTTC.

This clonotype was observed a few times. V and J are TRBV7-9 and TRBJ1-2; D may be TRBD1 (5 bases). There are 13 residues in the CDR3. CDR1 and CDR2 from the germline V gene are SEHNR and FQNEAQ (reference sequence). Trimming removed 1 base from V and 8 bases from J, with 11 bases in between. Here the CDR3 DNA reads TGTGCCAGCAGCTTAGGACAGACAGTCGGCTACACCTTC. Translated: CASSLGQTVGYTF.

CDR3 nucleotide sequence: TGTGCCAGCAGCTTCCCGAGGAGGGGACATAACTCTGGGGCCAACGTCCTGACTTTC. Its protein product is CASSFPRRGHNSGANVLTF. The rearrangement uses TRBV7-9 and TRBJ2-6; possibly TRBD1 or TRBD2 for D (6 bases each). This CDR3 spans 19 amino acids. Germline-derived CDR1 and CDR2 are SEHNR and FQNEAQ (reference sequence). V was shortened by 3 bases and J by 0 bases, with 18 bases between the two germline ends.

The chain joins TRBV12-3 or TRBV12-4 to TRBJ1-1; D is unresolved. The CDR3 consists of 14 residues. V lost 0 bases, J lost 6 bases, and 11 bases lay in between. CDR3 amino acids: CASSLAFGRAEAFF. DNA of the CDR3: TGTGCCAGCAGTTTAGCTTTCGGGAGGGCTGAAGCTTTCTTT.

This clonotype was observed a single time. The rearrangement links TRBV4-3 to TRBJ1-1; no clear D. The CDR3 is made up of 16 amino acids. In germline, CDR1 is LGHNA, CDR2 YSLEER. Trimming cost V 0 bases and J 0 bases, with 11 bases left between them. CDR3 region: CASSQELQLLNTEAFF. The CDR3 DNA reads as TGCGCCAGCAGCCAAGAGTTACAGCTATTGAACACTGAAGCTTTCTTT.

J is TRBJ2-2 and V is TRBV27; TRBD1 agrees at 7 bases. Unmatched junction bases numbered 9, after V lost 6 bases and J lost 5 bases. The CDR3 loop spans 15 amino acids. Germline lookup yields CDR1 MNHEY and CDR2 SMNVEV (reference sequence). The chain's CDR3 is CASSPGTVSTGELFF. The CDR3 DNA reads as TGTGCCAGCAGCCCCGGGACAGTCTCTACCGGGGAGCTGTTTTTT.

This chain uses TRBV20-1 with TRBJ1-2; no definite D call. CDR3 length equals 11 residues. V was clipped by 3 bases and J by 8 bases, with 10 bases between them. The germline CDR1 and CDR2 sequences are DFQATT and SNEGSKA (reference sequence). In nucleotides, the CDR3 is TGCAGTGCTAGTAGGGCGGAGGGCTACACCTTC. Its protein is CSASRAEGYTF.

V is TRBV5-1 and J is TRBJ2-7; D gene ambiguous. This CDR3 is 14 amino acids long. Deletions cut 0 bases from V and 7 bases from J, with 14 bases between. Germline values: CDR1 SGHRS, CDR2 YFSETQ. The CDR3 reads CASSLDRLIAEQYF. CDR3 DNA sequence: TGCGCCAGCAGCTTGGATAGGCTAATTGCAGAGCAGTACTTC.

The CDR3 region is CSARAPSRVGYGYTF. For the CDR3, the DNA is TGCAGTGCTAGAGCCCCGAGCAGAGTAGGATATGGCTACACCTTC. The V and J genes are TRBV20-1 and TRBJ1-2; D is undetermined. This CDR3 region has 15 residues. V was clipped by 1 base and J by 5 bases, with 17 bases between them. CDR1 is DFQATT and CDR2 is SNEGSKA in the germline V gene (reference sequence).

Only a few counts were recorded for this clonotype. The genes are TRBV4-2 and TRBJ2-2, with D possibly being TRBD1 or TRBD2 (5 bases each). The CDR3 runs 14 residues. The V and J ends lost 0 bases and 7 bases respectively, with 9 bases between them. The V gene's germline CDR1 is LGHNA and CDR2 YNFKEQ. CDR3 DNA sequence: TGTGCCAGCAGCCAAGATGAGGGGATCGGGGAGCTGTTTTTT. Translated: CASSQDEGIGELFF.

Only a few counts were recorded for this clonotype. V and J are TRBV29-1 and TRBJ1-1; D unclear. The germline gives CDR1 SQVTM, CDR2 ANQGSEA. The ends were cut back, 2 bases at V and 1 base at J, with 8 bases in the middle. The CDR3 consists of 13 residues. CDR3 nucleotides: TGCAGCGTTGAACGTCGGCAGAACACTGAAGCTTTCTTT. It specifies CSVERRQNTEAFF.

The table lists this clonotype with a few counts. This CDR3 reads CASSPSGGLSAYEQYF. The CDR3 DNA is TGTGCCAGCAGCCCCTCCGGAGGGCTTTCGGCCTACGAGCAGTACTTC. The chain combines TRBV7-9 with TRBJ2-1; D is perhaps TRBD2 (6 bases). The DNA end favors TRBJ2-7, so the J call may be wrong. The CDR3 is made up of 16 amino acids. CDR1 and CDR2 from the germline V gene are SEHNR and FQNEAQ (reference sequence).

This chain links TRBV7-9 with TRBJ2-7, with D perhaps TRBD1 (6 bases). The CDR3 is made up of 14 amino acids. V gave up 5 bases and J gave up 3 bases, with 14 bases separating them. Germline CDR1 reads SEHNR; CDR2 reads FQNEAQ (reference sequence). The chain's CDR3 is CASSRRTADYEQYF. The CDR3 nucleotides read TGTGCCAGCAGCCGTCGGACAGCGGACTACGAGCAGTACTTC. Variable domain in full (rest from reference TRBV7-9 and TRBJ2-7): DTGVSQNPRHKITKRGQNVTFRCDPISEHNRLYWYRQTLGQGPEFLTYFQNEAQLEKSRLLSDRFSAERPKGSFSTLEIQRTEQGDSAMYLCASSRRTADYEQYFGPGTRLTVT.

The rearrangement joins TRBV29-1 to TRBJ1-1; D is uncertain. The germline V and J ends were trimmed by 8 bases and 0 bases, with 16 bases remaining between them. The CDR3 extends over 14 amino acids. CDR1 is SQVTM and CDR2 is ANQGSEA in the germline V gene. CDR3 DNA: TGCAGCACGCAGGACGGGATCATGAACACTGAAGCTTTCTTT. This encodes CSTQDGIMNTEAFF.